Here is one T cell receptor (beta chain) with its context. The antigen is not known. This sample stems from a study of human T cells and chemical hapten exposure. Study background: Sensitization involved placing 2% DPC onto a 2 cm by 2 cm region of upper inner arm skin. Broader study findings: DPC sensitization left the count of TCRs above 1 in 1000 unchanged. PT1 expanded TCR numbers rose with patch test score.

MiXCR, applied by TCRdb to the RACE reads, yields one record per CDR3 protein. The profile covers 80,000 to 95,000 distinct CDR3 sequences, with 9.5% to 12% appearing a single time and over 2% taken by the ten largest. Time point specified: patch test 2, 6 weeks after DPC sensitization. Noted treatment: therapeutic diphenylcyclopropenone sensitization with weekly scalp DPC. V gave up 6 bases and J gave up 2 bases, with 10 bases separating them. The CDR3 runs 12 residues. CDR1 and CDR2 (germline): DFQATT, SNEGSKA (reference sequence). The sequence was obtained from a man aged 35 to 55 with alopecia areata. Some clones in this sample may be carry-over from other donors' samples. The specimen comprised whole blood, sampled in connection with sensitization to the hapten diphenylcyclopropenone (DPC). This chain uses TRBV20-1 with TRBJ1-1; D call uncertain. CDR3 amino acids: CSATWANTEAFF. CDR3 nucleotide sequence: TGCAGTGCGACCTGGGCTAACACTGAAGCTTTCTTT.